The 9 T cell receptor beta chains reported below all come from one sample, sequenced in a study of metastatic and nonmetastatic thyroid tumors. TCRdb re-processed the PCR reads through MiXCR. The repertoire holds 20,000 to 25,000 clones, with roughly 20% as singletons. Thyroid surgery took place with no prior treatment in any patient. The specimen sequenced was adjacent normal tissue. These receptors were taken from a female donor with papillary thyroid cancer or a benign thyroid nodule (not recorded which). Some clones in this sample may be carry-over from other donors' samples.

This clone occurred many times. The CDR3 protein is CASSQDLWGQGRIETQYF. The CDR3, as DNA: TGCGCCAGCAGCCAAGATCTTTGGGGACAGGGAAGGATAGAGACCCAGTACTTC. The rearrangement links TRBV4-1 to TRBJ2-5; TRBD1 matches at 9 bases. V dropped 0 bases and J dropped 4; count of bases not matched to a gene: 12. Germline-derived CDR1 and CDR2 are MGHRA and YSYEKL. CDR3 length equals 18 residues.

The sample holds many counts of this clone. The junction does not match germline at one end; this may be a read error. Other DNA variants within this sample encode the same CDR3. The gene calls are TRBV14 and TRBJ2-1, with D perhaps matching TRBD2 (6 bases). Germline V CDR1 and CDR2: SGHDN, FVKESK. The CDR3 runs 13 residues. CDR3 in DNA: TGTGCCGGCAGCCAAGATATACGGGGGGAGCAGTTCTTC. It is translated as CAGSQDIRGEQFF.

In its sample, this clone was seen many times. J is TRBJ2-1 and V is TRBV20-1, with 12 positions matching TRBD2. V was pared by 5 bases and J by 6 bases, with 8 bases of the junction left unmatched. From germline, CDR1 is DFQATT and CDR2 SNEGSKA (reference sequence). There are 15 residues in the CDR3. The CDR3 region is CSAGLTSGRFNEQFF. The CDR3 DNA reads TGCAGTGCTGGACTTACTAGCGGGAGGTTCAATGAGCAGTTCTTC.

This clone was found many times. The rearrangement uses TRBV20-1 and TRBJ2-5; D gene unclear. Germline V gene data show CDR1 as DFQATT and CDR2 as SNEGSKA (reference sequence). Trimming cost V 0 bases and J 2 bases, with 7 bases left between them. The CDR3 is made up of 13 amino acids. The CDR3 DNA reads as TGCAGTGCTAGAGATGCCGGACAAGAGACCCAGTACTTC. It yields the protein CSARDAGQETQYF.

This clone was recorded a few times. CDR3 sequence: CASSEFPGANYGYTF. The DNA of the CDR3 is TGTGCCAGCAGTGAATTTCCGGGGGCTAACTATGGCTACACCTTC. This chain links TRBV6-1 with TRBJ1-2; D is perhaps TRBD1 (5 bases). The CDR3 loop spans 15 amino acids. Between the trimmed V and J ends, which lost 2 bases and 0 bases, there was a span of 10 bases. Germline loops: CDR1 MNHNS, CDR2 SASEGT.

As regards this clone: The same CDR3 is also encoded by other DNA sequences in this sample. The chain has TRBV29-1 and TRBJ1-1; D possibly corresponds to TRBD1 (6 bases). Germline V CDR1 and CDR2: SQVTM, ANQGSEA. This CDR3 has 13 amino acids. Trimming left V 6 bases short and J 1 base short, with 12 bases between. CDR3 region: CSVGGRANTEAFF. DNA of the CDR3: TGCAGCGTAGGGGGAAGAGCGAACACTGAAGCTTTCTTT.

V is TRBV6-1 and J is TRBJ1-3; 7 positions match TRBD1. The J segment lost 0 bases and the V segment lost 6 bases, leaving 5 bases of the junction unmatched. The germline V gene has CDR1 MNHNS and CDR2 SASEGT. The CDR3 totals 15 residues. The CDR3 here is CASSAGGGSGNTIYF. CDR3 in DNA: TGTGCCAGCAGCGCAGGGGGTGGCTCTGGAAACACCATATATTTT.

This clone was detected many times. The sample has other DNA sequences that encode this CDR3 too. The genes are TRBV5-6 and TRBJ1-2, with D possibly being TRBD1 (5 bases). CDR1 is SGHDT, CDR2 YYEEEE, per germline. V lost 1 base, J lost 4 bases, and 14 bases lay in between. The CDR3 consists of 15 residues. The CDR3: CASSLLAGTSYGYTF. The CDR3 coding sequence is TGTGCCAGCAGCTTGTTAGCCGGGACTTCCTATGGCTACACCTTC.

This clone is deemed medium-sized (0.01 to 0.1%). V and J are TRBV28 and TRBJ2-7; weak D call: TRBD1 (6 bases). V was pared by 7 bases and J by 5 bases, with 21 bases between. Germline loops: CDR1 MDHEN, CDR2 SYDVKM. The CDR3 covers 15 residues. CDR3 region: CASNPVGGDGNEQYF. The CDR3 nucleotides are TGTGCCAGCAACCCGGTAGGGGGAGACGGGAACGAGCAGTACTTC.